The 9 T cell receptor beta chains below all came from one sample that was sequenced in a study of response to subunit inactivated influenza vaccine. MiXCR was run by TCRdb on the RT-PCR reads, yielding one entry per CDR3 protein. The table shows a few hundred thousand distinct CDR3 sequences, with about a tenth occurring only once. The material sequenced was PBMCs from blood, taken around seven weeks after vaccination. These receptors all come from a man aged 45-65 years who received an inactivated influenza vaccine.

This clonotype was counted at least ten times. The chain combines TRBV4-3 with TRBJ1-6, with D maybe TRBD1 (5 bases). The CDR3 runs to 13 residues. V was shortened by 0 bases and J by 16 bases, with 13 bases between the two germline ends. Germline-derived CDR1 and CDR2 are LGHNA and YSLEER. Here the CDR3 reads CASSQDQDTLLHF. The CDR3 nucleotides read TGCGCCAGCAGCCAAGATCAGGACACCCTGCTCCACTTT.

The gene calls are TRBV7-2 and TRBJ2-3, with TRBD1 matching 8 bases. CDR3 length equals 14 residues. After removal of 8 bases from V and 7 bases from J, the junction contained 11 bases not matched to a gene. Germline V gene sequence: CDR1 SGHTA, CDR2 FQGNSA. CDR3 coding DNA: TGTGCCAGCTCTCCGGGACAGGTTAAACATACGCAGTATTTT. Residues: CASSPGQVKHTQYF.

This clonotype was seen only a few times. CDR3 region: CASSVLSGGLNTGELFF. CDR3 DNA: TGTGCCAGCAGCGTTCTCAGCGGGGGCCTGAACACCGGGGAGCTGTTTTTT. V and J are TRBV9 and TRBJ2-2; 8 bases map to TRBD2. Germline values: CDR1 SGDLS, CDR2 YYNGEE. The CDR3 totals 17 residues. Trimming took 2 bases from V and 1 from J; bases not matched to a gene: 7. The entire variable domain, with the rest obtained from reference TRBV9 and TRBJ2-2, is as follows: DSGVTQTPKHLITATGQRVTLRCSPRSGDLSVYWYQQSLDQGLQFLIQYYNGEERAKGNILERFSAQQFPDLHSELNLSSLELGDSALYFCASSVLSGGLNTGELFFGEGSRLTVL.

This clonotype was observed a few times. This rearrangement joins TRBV4-3 to TRBJ2-2; tentative D call: TRBD2 (6 bases). The germline CDR1 and CDR2 sequences are LGHNA and YSLEER. The CDR3 totals 17 residues. V gave up 1 base and J gave up 0 bases, with 12 bases separating them. Written as DNA, the CDR3 is TGCGCCAGCAGCCAAGGAGCGGGCTTGGCGAACACCGGGGAGCTGTTTTTT. Amino acid sequence: CASSQGAGLANTGELFF.

The chain recombines TRBV3-1 with TRBJ2-5, with 8 bases fitting TRBD2. The CDR3 has 18 amino acids. Germline lookup yields CDR1 LGHDT and CDR2 YNNKEL (reference sequence). V lost 0 bases, J lost 2 bases, and 11 bases stayed unmatched. In nucleotides, the CDR3 is TGTGCCAGCAGCCAAGAGCCCTCAGCGGGGGAGATTCAAGAGACCCAGTACTTC. This translates into CASSQEPSAGEIQETQYF.

This clonotype showed up just a few times. This chain joins TRBV21-1 and TRBJ2-5; no check of the table's D call, TRBD1, against the DNA was made. TRBV21-1 is labeled a pseudogene. CDR3 length: 17 residues. CDR3 sequence: CASSMKGDRGPRETQYF. CDR3 in DNA: TGTGCCAGCAGCATGAAAGGGGACAGGGGGCCGCGAGAGACCCAGTACTTC.

The V gene is TRBV4-1, the J gene TRBJ2-7, with 10 positions matching TRBD2. The CDR3 has 17 amino acids. Trimming took 1 base from V and 5 from J; bases not matched to a gene: 11. The germline CDR1 and CDR2 sequences are MGHRA and YSYEKL. The CDR3 protein is CASSQVWLAGVFNEQYF. CDR3 nucleotide sequence: TGCGCCAGCAGCCAAGTTTGGCTAGCGGGAGTCTTTAACGAGCAGTACTTC.

This sequence joins TRBV6-5 and TRBJ2-3; D might be TRBD1 (5 bases). This CDR3 is 16 amino acids long. The germline V and J ends were trimmed by 2 bases and 0 bases, with 12 bases remaining between them. The V gene's germline CDR1 is MNHEY and CDR2 SVGAGI. The CDR3 nucleotides are TGTGCCAGCAGTTACATGGGGCCGGGTAGCACAGATACGCAGTATTTT. It yields the protein CASSYMGPGSTDTQYF.

This clonotype has a count of ten or more. The V call is TRBV12-3 or TRBV12-4, the J call TRBJ2-7, with a possible D match to TRBD2 (6 bases). Deletions cut 3 bases from V and 2 bases from J, with 8 bases between. The CDR3 is 13 residues long. CDR3 protein: CASSLRGAYEQYF. The CDR3 nucleotides read TGTGCCAGCAGTTTGCGGGGTGCCTACGAGCAGTACTTC.